This T cell receptor beta chain was profiled in a study of blood T cell repertoires in COVID-19. CDR1 and CDR2 from the germline V gene are SGHTA and FQGNSA. The V and J ends lost 3 bases and 0 bases respectively, with 10 bases between them. This CDR3 is built from 15 residues. The authors' processing: Counts of nucleated cells, estimated from reference gene primer amplification, were obtained. The assay was immunoSEQ multiplex PCR, and TCRdb's table has in-frame clones only and misses some. The V and J calls and clone size are taken from that table; D and trimming were inferred from the DNA. The sample contains under 200,000 clones, roughly 84% of which appear only once.

J is TRBJ2-3 and V is TRBV7-2; perhaps TRBD1 as D (6 bases). The sequence derives from a woman aged 60 to 75 who had recovered from COVID-19. The sample taken for sequencing was PBMCs or T cells enriched from blood (not recorded which). CDR3 in amino acids: CASSFGQPSTDTQYF. Here the CDR3 DNA reads TGTGCCAGCAGCTTCGGACAGCCCAGCACAGATACGCAGTATTTT.